The 16 T cell receptor beta chains listed next were all sequenced from one sample in a study of T cell repertoires in cytomegalovirus infection. TCRdb analysed the reads with MiXCR anew, one entry per CDR3 protein. Here the sample spans about 770,000 distinct CDR3 sequences, 25% to 35% being singletons. No antigen has been identified for these receptors. This specimen consisted of cultured CD8+ T cells from PBMCs, obtained from culture after CMV antigen stimulation. All receptors come from a human donor in good health (CMV status not recorded). Some clones in this sample may be carry-over from other donors' samples.

This clonotype has a handful of counts. The chain combines TRBV7-6 with TRBJ1-1, with 8 bases lining up with TRBD1. This CDR3 spans 14 amino acids. Per the germline V gene, CDR1 is SGHVS and CDR2 is FNYEAQ. Trimming removed 3 bases from V and 8 bases from J; junction bases left unmatched: 8. The CDR3 DNA reads as TGTGCCAGCAGCTTCTCCGGACAGGGTGAAGAAGCTTTCTTT. Translation gives CASSFSGQGEEAFF.

This chain links TRBV19 with TRBJ1-4; D remains unclear. The CDR3 extends over 14 amino acids. V was trimmed by 5 bases and J by 0 bases, leaving 7 bases between them. Germline lookup yields CDR1 LNHDA and CDR2 SQIVND (reference sequence). CDR3 DNA: TGTGCCAGTAGTGGCTGGGCAACTAATGAAAAACTGTTTTTT. This codes for CASSGWATNEKLFF.

A remark on this clonotype: The junction departs from the called germline gene at one end, perhaps through a read error. J is TRBJ1-5 and V is TRBV10-2; 7 bases map to TRBD1. Germline CDR1 and CDR2: WSHSY and SAAADI. This CDR3 is 15 amino acids long. The CDR3 DNA is TGCGCCAGCAGCGGGACAGAGAGACGCAATCAGTCCCAGCATTTT. Its protein product is CASSGTERRNQSQHF.

V gene TRBV6-2 or TRBV6-3 combines with J gene TRBJ2-1, with TRBD1 matching 7 bases. J was trimmed by 10 bases and V by 5 bases; bases with no gene match: 8. The CDR3 runs to 13 residues. Germline V gene sequence: CDR1 MNHEY, CDR2 SVGEGT. CDR3 coding DNA: TGTGCCAGCAGTACCTGGCAGGGGGAGGAGCAGTTCTTC. Its protein is CASSTWQGEEQFF.

The chain has TRBV9 and TRBJ1-2; 8 nucleotides line up with TRBD1. Looked up from germline, CDR1 is SGDLS and CDR2 is YYNGEE. V dropped 2 bases and J dropped 8; count of bases not matched to a gene: 5. The CDR3 covers 13 residues. CDR3 sequence reads: CASSVSGGRGYTF. As DNA, the CDR3 is TGTGCCAGCAGCGTCTCAGGGGGCAGGGGCTACACCTTC.

V is TRBV10-3 and J is TRBJ2-6; D gene unclear. Germline CDR1 reads ENHRY; CDR2 reads SYGVKD. This CDR3 has 15 residues. V was shortened by 1 base and J by 1 base, with 5 bases between the two germline ends. The CDR3 DNA is TGTGCCATCAGTGAGTACCGATCTGGGGCCAACGTCCTGACTTTC. Its protein is CAISEYRSGANVLTF.

This clonotype was recorded at least ten times. The CDR3 DNA reads TGTGCCAGCAGCTTAGCAGCAGGGAGCTCCTACAATGAGCAGTTCTTC. This translates into CASSLAAGSSYNEQFF. The chain has TRBV7-2 and TRBJ2-1, with D tentatively TRBD1 or TRBD2 (5 bases each). This CDR3 contains 16 residues. Germline assignment: CDR1 SGHTA and CDR2 FQGNSA. V was trimmed by 0 bases and J by 0 bases, leaving 9 bases between them.

The chain is built from TRBV12-3 or TRBV12-4 and TRBJ2-3, with 9 bases that match TRBD1. This CDR3 is 17 amino acids long. Unmatched junction bases numbered 11, after V lost 4 bases and J lost 3 bases. The CDR3 spells CASSWLVGQGPTDTQYF. In DNA form, the CDR3 reads TGTGCCAGCAGTTGGTTGGTGGGACAGGGACCTACAGATACGCAGTATTTT.

This clonotype came up a few times. The rearrangement uses TRBV7-9 and TRBJ1-1; possible D gene TRBD1, 5 bases. Germline V gene sequence: CDR1 SEHNR, CDR2 FQNEAQ (reference sequence). There are 15 residues in the CDR3. V lost 0 bases and J 4 bases, leaving 12 bases between the germline ends. CDR3 sequence (DNA): TGTGCCAGCAGCTTAGCGTGGGGGAAGAGCACTGAAGCTTTCTTT. Protein: CASSLAWGKSTEAFF.

The chain carries TRBV9 and TRBJ2-5; 9 bases match TRBD2. The CDR3 spans 16 residues. Germline V CDR1 and CDR2: SGDLS, YYNGEE. The ends lost 0 bases at V and 4 bases at J; junction bases unmatched: 7. This CDR3 is CASSVAMGTSTETQYF. CDR3 sequence (DNA): TGTGCCAGCAGCGTAGCTATGGGGACTAGCACAGAGACCCAGTACTTC.

The rearrangement links TRBV10-3 to TRBJ1-2; 7 bases are shared with TRBD1. The V gene end was trimmed by 6 bases and the J gene end by 3 bases; junction bases not matched to a gene: 7. This CDR3 is 14 amino acids long. The germline gives CDR1 ENHRY, CDR2 SYGVKD. For the CDR3, the DNA is TGTGCCATCAGCCACCGGGACAGTGACTATGGCTACACCTTC. This translates into CAISHRDSDYGYTF.

The chain uses TRBV4-1 and TRBJ2-2; 9 bases agree with TRBD1. This CDR3 spans 15 amino acids. V lost 3 bases to trimming and J lost 8 bases; unmatched junction nucleotides: 7. Germline V gene data show CDR1 as MGHRA and CDR2 as YSYEKL. The CDR3 reads CASSHPGTGTGELFF. The DNA for the CDR3 is TGCGCCAGCAGCCATCCCGGGACAGGGACGGGGGAGCTGTTTTTT.

This chain uses TRBV6-5 with TRBJ2-5; maybe TRBD2 (6 bases). V was shortened by 0 bases and J by 5 bases, with 13 bases between the two germline ends. Looked up from germline, CDR1 is MNHEY and CDR2 is SVGAGI. The CDR3 extends over 15 amino acids. CDR3 in amino acids: CASSYSELAWETQYF. The CDR3 DNA reads as TGTGCCAGCAGTTACTCCGAACTAGCCTGGGAGACCCAGTACTTC.

This clonotype has a count of ten or more. The CDR3 sequence: CASSPNLRAGELFF. The CDR3 DNA reads as TGTGCCAGCAGCCCGAACTTGCGGGCCGGGGAGCTGTTTTTT. V gene TRBV7-2 combines with J gene TRBJ2-2, with D tentatively TRBD2 (5 bases). V was trimmed by 5 bases and J by 6 bases, leaving 13 bases between them. The CDR3 covers 14 residues. Germline V lookup: CDR1 SGHTA, CDR2 FQGNSA.

This clonotype was recorded at least ten times. The chain links TRBV6-1 to TRBJ2-7; TRBD1 matches 8 bases. The CDR3 contains 15 residues. The J segment lost 2 bases and the V segment lost 4 bases, leaving 7 bases of the junction unmatched. Germline assignment: CDR1 MNHNS and CDR2 SASEGT. CDR3: CASSGRQGSTYEQYF. In DNA form, the CDR3 reads TGTGCCAGCAGTGGTCGACAGGGGAGTACCTACGAGCAGTACTTC.

The chain is built from TRBV4-3 and TRBJ2-5; D unresolved. The CDR3 has 12 residues. Germline loops: CDR1 LGHNA, CDR2 YSLEER. Trimming cost V 1 base and J 5 bases, with 5 bases left between them. The CDR3 loop is CASSQGPETQYF. The CDR3 DNA reads as TGCGCCAGCAGCCAAGGCCCTGAGACCCAGTACTTC.